The 3 T cell receptor beta chains in this list originate from one sample, sequenced in a study of cytomegalovirus exposure and HLA in healthy donors. 13 Jbeta primers and 60 Vbeta primers were used for the PCR. Generated by immunoSEQ multiplex PCR, the TCRdb table keeps only in-frame clones and is missing some. Of 95,000 to 100,000 clones listed, around 77% are singletons. Sequencing used PBMCs. Source of these receptors: a woman in her fifties or sixties in good health and CMV-seropositive.

V gene TRBV27 combines with J gene TRBJ2-7; the match to TRBD2 covers 9 bases. The CDR3 consists of 15 residues. V was pared by 4 bases and J by 1 base, with 5 bases of the junction left unmatched. Looked up from germline, CDR1 is MNHEY and CDR2 is SMNVEV (reference sequence). The DNA for the CDR3 is TGTGCCAGCAGTTCCATGACTAGCGGTTCCTACGAGCAGTACTTC. Protein sequence: CASSSMTSGSYEQYF.

This clone was seen a handful of times. The V call is TRBV5-1, the J call TRBJ1-4; tentative D call: TRBD1 (5 bases). There are 16 residues in the CDR3. Trimming took 4 bases from V and 3 from J, leaving 16 bases between them. Germline-derived CDR1 and CDR2 are SGHRS and YFSETQ. CDR3: CASSTGTKGANEKLFF. DNA for the CDR3: TGCGCCAGCAGCACCGGAACTAAAGGGGCTAATGAAAAACTGTTTTTT.

The gene calls are TRBV10-1 and TRBJ1-2, with TRBD1 matching 8 bases. Germline trimming cut 6 bases from V and 8 bases from J; bases unmatched to any gene: 14. Germline V lookup: CDR1 WNHNN, CDR2 SYGVQD (reference sequence). The CDR3 runs to 15 residues. In DNA form, the CDR3 reads TGCGCCAGCAGCCCCGGACAGGGCCTCTCGGGGGGCTACACCTTC. Translating gives CASSPGQGLSGGYTF.